Below are 18 T cell receptor beta chains sequenced from a single sample in a study of blood T cell repertoires in COVID-19. Sequencing was performed with immunoSEQ multiplex PCR; in TCRdb, only in-frame clones are kept and a portion is missing. The repertoire consists of under 35,000 clones, with approximately 90% occurring once and the leading ten covering 5% to 6.5%. The source material was peripheral blood. The source is a human donor in a cohort sampled during active COVID-19.

The count of this clone is one. This rearrangement joins TRBV7-2 to TRBJ2-7; 7 bases agree with TRBD2. Germline V gene data show CDR1 as SGHTA and CDR2 as FQGNSA. The junction had 6 bases not matched to a gene; V was cut back by 1 base and J by 3 bases. This CDR3 has 15 residues. CDR3 nucleotide sequence: TGTGCCAGCAGCTTAGATGGGGGGGAGGGCTACGAGCAGTACTTC. This translates into CASSLDGGEGYEQYF.

This clone showed up just once. The chain recombines TRBV9 with TRBJ2-2; TRBD1 agrees at 9 bases. Germline lookup yields CDR1 SGDLS and CDR2 YYNGEE. V gave up 6 bases and J gave up 4 bases; unmatched junction bases: 4. The CDR3 has 14 residues. CDR3 residues: CASTDRGSTGELFF. The CDR3 DNA is TGTGCCAGCACGGACAGGGGTTCCACCGGGGAGCTGTTTTTT.

The gene calls are TRBV15 and TRBJ1-5; TRBD1 is a possible D gene (6 bases). Germline lookup yields CDR1 LNHNV and CDR2 YYDKDF (reference sequence). V lost 0 bases and J lost 3, with 12 bases in between. This CDR3 has 16 amino acids. CDR3 DNA sequence: TGTGCCACCAGCAGAGATATTTCAGGGGCCAATCAGCCCCAGCATTTT. This translates into CATSRDISGANQPQHF.

V gene TRBV29-1 combines with J gene TRBJ1-2; D possibly corresponds to TRBD1 (6 bases). V was pared by 5 bases and J by 2 bases, with 12 bases between. The V gene's germline CDR1 is SQVTM and CDR2 ANQGSEA. There are 13 residues in the CDR3. The CDR3 DNA sequence: TGCAGCGTTCCGGGACACCGAAACTATGGCTACACCTTC. Translated, it gives CSVPGHRNYGYTF.

The genes are TRBV24-1 and TRBJ1-5; TRBD1 matches at 9 bases. The CDR3 runs to 14 residues. After removal of 7 bases from V and 4 bases from J, the junction contained 4 bases not matched to a gene. The germline V gene has CDR1 KGHDR and CDR2 SFDVKD. CDR3 sequence: CATRGQGGNQPQHF. The CDR3, as DNA: TGTGCCACCAGGGGACAGGGAGGAAATCAGCCCCAGCATTTT.

The chain has TRBV6-2 or TRBV6-3 and TRBJ2-7; TRBD1 agrees at 8 bases. The trim removed 0 bases at V and 0 bases at J, leaving 10 bases unmatched. This CDR3 spans 18 amino acids. Germline V gene data show CDR1 as MNHEY and CDR2 as SVGEGT. The CDR3: CASSYSGQGAVISYEQYF. The CDR3 bases are TGTGCCAGCAGTTACTCTGGCCAGGGGGCAGTGATCTCCTACGAGCAGTACTTC.

The chain is built from TRBV4-1 and TRBJ1-6; the D is unclear. In germline, CDR1 is MGHRA, CDR2 YSYEKL. The CDR3 length is 15 residues. Trimming cost V 1 base and J 6 bases, with 10 bases left between them. CDR3 bases: TGCGCCAGCAGCCAAGTTCGGGCGGGTAATTCACCCCTCCACTTT. This gives the protein CASSQVRAGNSPLHF.

The J gene is TRBJ2-1, the V gene TRBV7-5; the D call TRBD2 from the table was never checked on the DNA. TRBV7-5 is shown as a pseudogene. The CDR3 covers 15 residues. The CDR3 is CVRSLAGSAYNEQFF. Written as DNA, the CDR3 is TGTGTCAGAAGCTTAGCTGGTTCGGCCTACAATGAGCAGTTCTTC.

The J gene is TRBJ2-7, the V gene TRBV16, with D possibly TRBD1 on 6 matching bases. Trimming took 0 bases from V and 2 from J, leaving 11 bases between them. CDR1 and CDR2 from the germline V gene are KGHSY and FQNENV. This CDR3 is 15 amino acids long. The CDR3 protein is CASSQSGRGAYEQYF. The CDR3 region has the DNA TGTGCCAGCAGCCAATCGGGCAGGGGAGCCTACGAGCAGTACTTC.

This clone was observed a single time. The V call is TRBV5-1, the J call TRBJ2-1; D possibly corresponds to TRBD2 (6 bases). The V gene's germline CDR1 is SGHRS and CDR2 YFSETQ. This CDR3 is 15 amino acids long. The V gene lost 3 bases and the J gene lost 0 bases, with 10 bases spanning the gap. The CDR3 protein is CASSSAGSSYNEQFF. The CDR3 DNA is TGCGCCAGCAGCTCCGCGGGGAGCTCCTACAATGAGCAGTTCTTC.

This chain joins TRBV25-1 and TRBJ2-2, with 8 bases that match TRBD2. Germline CDR1 and CDR2: MGHDK and SYGVNS. The CDR3 is 16 amino acids. With 8 bases clipped from V and 2 bases from J, the junction kept 10 bases outside the gene matches. CDR3: CASGELAGGNTGELFF. The DNA for the CDR3 is TGTGCCAGCGGGGAACTGGCGGGGGGTAACACCGGGGAGCTGTTTTTT.

The chain links TRBV30 to TRBJ2-1; TRBD1 agrees at 9 bases. CDR1 is GTSNPN and CDR2 is SVGIG in the germline V gene (reference sequence). This CDR3 is built from 14 residues. V lost 3 bases and J lost 7; bases outside the gene matches: 7. CDR3 protein: CAWRVPGTGNEQFF. The CDR3 nucleotides are TGTGCCTGGAGGGTACCTGGGACAGGGAATGAGCAGTTCTTC.

This chain joins TRBV6-5 and TRBJ1-1, with no clear D. Germline V lookup: CDR1 MNHEY, CDR2 SVGAGI. The CDR3 length is 15 residues. The ends were cut back, 0 bases at V and 7 bases at J, with 15 bases in the middle. This chain's CDR3 is CASSYSSRLADEAFF. The CDR3 region has the DNA TGTGCCAGCAGTTACTCGAGTCGTCTAGCTGATGAAGCTTTCTTT.

This rearrangement joins TRBV7-2 to TRBJ2-4; 7 positions agree with TRBD1. Germline V gene lookup returns CDR1 SGHTA and CDR2 FQGNSA. Losses at the gene ends were 10 bases for V and 4 bases for J; bases not matched to a gene: 19. CDR3 length equals 17 residues. CDR3 sequence reads: CAIKNQAGDSWKNIQYF. CDR3 in DNA: TGTGCCATCAAAAATCAAGCCGGGGACAGTTGGAAAAACATTCAGTACTTC.

The V gene is TRBV15, the J gene TRBJ1-6, with D possibly being TRBD1 (6 bases). V gave up 0 bases and J gave up 0 bases, with 15 bases separating them. The CDR3 runs to 19 residues. The germline CDR1 and CDR2 sequences are LNHNV and YYDKDF (reference sequence). This CDR3 reads CATSRDGQRLSSYNSPLHF. CDR3 sequence (DNA): TGTGCCACCAGCAGAGATGGACAGCGGTTAAGCTCCTATAATTCACCCCTCCACTTT.

V is TRBV9 and J is TRBJ2-5; no clear D. The CDR3 length is 14 residues. V was pared by 0 bases and J by 1 base, with 7 bases between. Germline CDR1 SGDLS, CDR2 YYNGEE. The CDR3 sequence: CASSVGAGQETQYF. CDR3 bases: TGTGCCAGCAGCGTAGGGGCCGGCCAAGAGACCCAGTACTTC.

The chain uses TRBV6-4 and TRBJ2-1; tentative D call: TRBD2 (6 bases). The V end lost 2 bases, the J end lost 9 bases, and 17 bases lay between the germline ends. Germline V gives CDR1 MRHNA, CDR2 SNTAGT. CDR3 length equals 15 residues. The CDR3 DNA sequence: TGTGCCAGCAGTGACGATACAGGCGGGATCCGTGAGCAGTTCTTC. It translates to CASSDDTGGIREQFF.

J is TRBJ2-5 and V is TRBV5-5; D is ambiguous. Between the trimmed V and J ends, which lost 4 bases and 5 bases, there was a span of 9 bases. Germline assignment: CDR1 SGHKS and CDR2 YYEKEE (reference sequence). The CDR3 spans 12 residues. The CDR3 spells CASSLAGETQYF. CDR3 in DNA: TGTGCCAGCAGCCTGGCCGGGGAGACCCAGTACTTC.